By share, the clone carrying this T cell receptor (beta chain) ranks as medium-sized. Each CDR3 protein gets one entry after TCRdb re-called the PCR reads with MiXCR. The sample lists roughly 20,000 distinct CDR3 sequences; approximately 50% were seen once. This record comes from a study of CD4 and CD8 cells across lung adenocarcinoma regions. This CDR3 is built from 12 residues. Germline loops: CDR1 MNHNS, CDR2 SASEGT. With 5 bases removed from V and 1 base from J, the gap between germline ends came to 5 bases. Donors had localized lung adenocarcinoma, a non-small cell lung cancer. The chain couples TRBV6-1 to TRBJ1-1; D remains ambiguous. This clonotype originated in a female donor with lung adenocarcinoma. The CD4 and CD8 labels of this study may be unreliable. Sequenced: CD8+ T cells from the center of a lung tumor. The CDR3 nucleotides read TGTGCCAGCAGTCCTCAGAACACTGAAGCTTTCTTT. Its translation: CASSPQNTEAFF.